The subject of this entry is one T cell receptor (beta chain). CDR1 and CDR2 (germline): LNHNV, YYDKDF (reference sequence). J lost 7 bases, V lost 5 bases, and 7 bases had no gene match. This CDR3 is 14 amino acids long. These data are taken from a study of blood T cell repertoires in COVID-19. On the study more broadly: Sites across the United States, Italy and Spain contributed samples from acute and convalescent COVID-19.

Profiled with immunoSEQ multiplex PCR; TCRdb holds only in-frame clones, not every one. The sample records 35,000 to 45,000 clones, around nine tenths being singletons. The TCR originated in a man aged 65 to 79 with acute or convalescent COVID-19. The sequencing sample was made of peripheral blood. This chain links TRBV15 with TRBJ1-2, with TRBD1 matching over 10 bases. CDR3: CATSRGQGSGGYTF. As DNA, the CDR3 is TGTGCCACCAGCCGGGGACAGGGGTCGGGTGGCTACACCTTC.